The entry below describes one T cell receptor beta chain. Its antigen is undetermined. Hyperthyroidism had been newly diagnosed in patients aged 18 to 65, and its duration was under 2 months. V was trimmed by 1 base and J by 0 bases, leaving 6 bases between them. CDR1 is SQVTM and CDR2 is ANQGSEA in the germline V gene. CDR3 size: 13 residues. The source of the sample is a study of T cells in Graves' hyperthyroidism and ophthalmopathy. Study outcomes and limitations: The model predicted ophthalmopathy a median roughly 6.5 months before onset. Most thyroid clonotypes that were expanded above 0.001 also turned up in blood.

Amplified regions were TCR beta CDR3 sequences from RNA transcripts. The TCR CDR3 first-round RT-PCR relied on the HTBI primer set. TCRdb re-derived calls from the multiplex PCR reads in MiXCR, one entry per CDR3 protein. This table holds about 540,000 distinct CDR3 sequences, under 60% found once. This TCR was sampled from a woman under 30 with Graves' hyperthyroidism. The chain has TRBV29-1 and TRBJ1-1; D gene uncertain. The sequenced sample was peripheral blood or thyroid tissue (not recorded which). The CDR3 reads CSVEVTVNTEAFF. The CDR3 DNA follows: TGCAGCGTTGAAGTAACGGTGAACACTGAAGCTTTCTTT.